This TCR beta chain emerged from a study of blood T cell repertoires in COVID-19. The overall study: The origin of the acute and convalescent COVID-19 samples was the United States, Italy and Spain. Sample material is recorded as cDNA or gDNA derived from T cells, B-cell-depleted T cells, or PBMCs.

The CDR3 loop spans 18 amino acids. Looked up from germline, CDR1 is LNHDA and CDR2 is SQIVND (reference sequence). With 3 bases clipped from V and 0 bases from J, the junction kept 7 bases outside the gene matches. Method: immunoSEQ multiplex PCR; TCRdb's copy keeps in-frame clones and lacks some. The table has 210,000 or so clones, over 75% seen once. Sequencing used peripheral blood. The TCR was taken from a man between 50 and 59 years old with acute or convalescent COVID-19. V is TRBV19 and J is TRBJ2-6; 8 bases line up with TRBD1. This chain's CDR3 is CASSIWDRTYSGANVLTF. The DNA for the CDR3 is TGTGCCAGTAGTATCTGGGACAGGACTTACTCTGGGGCCAACGTCCTGACTTTC.